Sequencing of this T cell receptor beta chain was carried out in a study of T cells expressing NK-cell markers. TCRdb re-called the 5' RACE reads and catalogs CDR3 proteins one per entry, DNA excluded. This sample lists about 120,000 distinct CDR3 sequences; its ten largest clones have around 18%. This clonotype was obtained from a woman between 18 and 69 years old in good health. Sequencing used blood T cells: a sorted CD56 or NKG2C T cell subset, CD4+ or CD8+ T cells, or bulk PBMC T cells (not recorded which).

The CDR3 is CASSIVAGFYNEQFF. The chain has TRBV19 and TRBJ2-1. The CDR3 totals 15 residues. The germline gives CDR1 LNHDA, CDR2 SQIVND (reference sequence).